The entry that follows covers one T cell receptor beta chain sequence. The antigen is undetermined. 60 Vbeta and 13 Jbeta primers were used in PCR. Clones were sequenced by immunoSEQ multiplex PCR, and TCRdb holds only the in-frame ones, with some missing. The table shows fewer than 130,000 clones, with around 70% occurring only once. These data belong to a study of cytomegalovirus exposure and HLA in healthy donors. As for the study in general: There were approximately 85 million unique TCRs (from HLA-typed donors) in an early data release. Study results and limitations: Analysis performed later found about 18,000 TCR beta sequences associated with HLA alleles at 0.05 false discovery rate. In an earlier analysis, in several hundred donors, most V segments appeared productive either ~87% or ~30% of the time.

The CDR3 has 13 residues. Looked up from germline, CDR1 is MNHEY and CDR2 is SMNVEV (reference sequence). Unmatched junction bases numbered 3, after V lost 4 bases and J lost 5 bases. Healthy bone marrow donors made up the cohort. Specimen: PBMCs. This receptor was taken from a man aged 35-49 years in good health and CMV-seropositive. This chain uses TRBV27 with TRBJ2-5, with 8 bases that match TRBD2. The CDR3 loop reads CASSSREGETQYF. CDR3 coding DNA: TGTGCCAGCAGTTCCCGGGAGGGGGAGACCCAGTACTTC.